This record concerns one T cell receptor (beta chain) sequence. The CDR3 runs to 15 residues. Trimming stripped 1 base from V and 8 bases from J, with 17 bases between. The germline gives CDR1 LGHNA, CDR2 YNFKEQ. This sample stems from a study of T cell changes during pregnancy in multiple sclerosis. Assay used: immunoSEQ multiplex PCR; TCRdb lists only in-frame clones, some missing. Among approximately 45,000 clones listed, around 80% were seen once. The sequence was obtained from a female donor with multiple sclerosis, enrolled in a pregnancy study. The sample here was CD4+ T cells from peripheral blood mononuclear cells, taken before pregnancy. The chain joins TRBV4-2 to TRBJ1-1; a weak D match, TRBD1 (6 bases). This CDR3 is CASSQAPKGGAEAFF. CDR3 nucleotide sequence: TGTGCCAGCAGCCAAGCCCCTAAGGGGGGGGCCGAAGCTTTCTTT.